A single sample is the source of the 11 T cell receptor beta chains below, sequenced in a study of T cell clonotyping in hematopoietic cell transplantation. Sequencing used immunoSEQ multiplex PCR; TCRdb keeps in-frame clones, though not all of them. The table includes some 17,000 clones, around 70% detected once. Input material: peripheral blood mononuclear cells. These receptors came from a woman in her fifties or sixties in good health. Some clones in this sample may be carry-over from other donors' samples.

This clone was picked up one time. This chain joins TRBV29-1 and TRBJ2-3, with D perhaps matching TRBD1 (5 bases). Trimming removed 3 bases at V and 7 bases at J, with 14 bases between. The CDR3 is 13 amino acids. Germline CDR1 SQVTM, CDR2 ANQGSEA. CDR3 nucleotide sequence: TGCAGCGTTGAGTCCTTGGGGCGAAATACGCAGTATTTT. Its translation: CSVESLGRNTQYF.

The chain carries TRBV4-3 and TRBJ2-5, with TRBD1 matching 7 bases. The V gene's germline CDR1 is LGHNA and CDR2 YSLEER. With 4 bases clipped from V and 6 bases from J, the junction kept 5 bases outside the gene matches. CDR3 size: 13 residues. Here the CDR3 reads CASSPNRGQTQYF. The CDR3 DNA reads TGCGCCAGCAGCCCAAACAGGGGTCAGACCCAGTACTTC.

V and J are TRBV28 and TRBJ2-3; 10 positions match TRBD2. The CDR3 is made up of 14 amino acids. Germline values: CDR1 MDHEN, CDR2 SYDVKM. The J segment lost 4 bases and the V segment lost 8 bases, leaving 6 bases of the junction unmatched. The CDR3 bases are TGTGCCAGCGGGCCTAGCGGGAGTGCAGATACGCAGTATTTT. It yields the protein CASGPSGSADTQYF.

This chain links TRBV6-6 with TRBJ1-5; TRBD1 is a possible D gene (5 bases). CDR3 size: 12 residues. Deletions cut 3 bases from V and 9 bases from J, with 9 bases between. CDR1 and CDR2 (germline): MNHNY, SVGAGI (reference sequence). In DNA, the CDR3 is TGTGCCAGCAGTTATTCAAGGGGGCCCCAGCATTTT. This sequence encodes CASSYSRGPQHF.

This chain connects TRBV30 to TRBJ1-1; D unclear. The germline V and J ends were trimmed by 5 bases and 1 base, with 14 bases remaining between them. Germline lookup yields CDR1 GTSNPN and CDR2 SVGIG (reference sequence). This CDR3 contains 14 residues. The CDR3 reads CAWLWGSGNTEAFF. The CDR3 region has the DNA TGTGCCTGGTTGTGGGGATCCGGGAACACTGAAGCTTTCTTT. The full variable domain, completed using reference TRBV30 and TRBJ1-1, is SQTIHQWPATLVQPVGSPLSLECTVEGTSNPNLYWYRQAAGRGLQLLFYSVGIGQISSEVPQNLSASRPQDRQFILSSKKLLLSDSGFYLCAWLWGSGNTEAFFGQGTRLTVV.

The CDR3: CASSYTSNYGYTF. The CDR3 DNA reads TGTGCCAGCAGTTACACCTCTAACTATGGCTACACCTTC. The rearrangement uses TRBV6-5 and TRBJ1-2; D is uncertain. The CDR3 loop spans 13 amino acids. Germline values: CDR1 MNHEY, CDR2 SVGAGI. The V gene lost 2 bases and the J gene lost 0 bases, with 4 bases spanning the gap.

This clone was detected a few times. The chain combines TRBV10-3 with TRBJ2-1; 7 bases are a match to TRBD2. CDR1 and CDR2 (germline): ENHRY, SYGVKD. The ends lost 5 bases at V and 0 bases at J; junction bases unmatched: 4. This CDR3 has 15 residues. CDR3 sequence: CAISPAGSSYNEQFF. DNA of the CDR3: TGTGCCATCAGTCCAGCGGGAAGCTCCTACAATGAGCAGTTCTTC.

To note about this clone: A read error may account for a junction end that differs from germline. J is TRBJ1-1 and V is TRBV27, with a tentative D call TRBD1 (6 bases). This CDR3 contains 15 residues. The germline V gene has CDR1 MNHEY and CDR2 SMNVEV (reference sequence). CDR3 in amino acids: CASSLFGGPNTEAFF. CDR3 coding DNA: TGTGCCAGCAGTTTATTTGGGGGCCCAAACACTGAAGCCTTCTTT.

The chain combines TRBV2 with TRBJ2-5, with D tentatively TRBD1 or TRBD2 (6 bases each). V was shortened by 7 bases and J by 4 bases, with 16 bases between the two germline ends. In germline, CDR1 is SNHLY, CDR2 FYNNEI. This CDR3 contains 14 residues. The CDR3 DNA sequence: TGTGCCAGCAACCGAGGAGGGGGTTTAGAGACCCAGTACTTC. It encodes CASNRGGGLETQYF.

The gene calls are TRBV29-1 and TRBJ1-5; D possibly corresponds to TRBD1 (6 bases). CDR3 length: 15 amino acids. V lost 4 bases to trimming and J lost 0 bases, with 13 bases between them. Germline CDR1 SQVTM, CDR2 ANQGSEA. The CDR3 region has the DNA TGCAGCGTTGGGGCGGGGGCAAATAGCAATCAGCCCCAGCATTTT. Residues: CSVGAGANSNQPQHF.

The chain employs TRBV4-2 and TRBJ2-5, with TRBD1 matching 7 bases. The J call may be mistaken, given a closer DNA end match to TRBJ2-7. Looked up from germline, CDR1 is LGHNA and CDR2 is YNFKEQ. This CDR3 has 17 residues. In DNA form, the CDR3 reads TGTGCCAGCAGCCGAGTTCGGGACAGAATGTTCGCCTACGAGCAGTACTTC. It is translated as CASSRVRDRMFAYEQYF.